One sample yielded the 27 T cell receptor beta chains listed below, sequenced in a study of T cell responses to AZD1222 COVID-19 vaccine. Sequencing used immunoSEQ multiplex PCR; TCRdb keeps in-frame clones, though not all of them. The repertoire holds 120,000 or so clones, with approximately 82% as singletons. Specimen: peripheral blood, collected 28 days after the second AZD1222 dose. The receptors shown here come from an adult who received the AZD1222 COVID-19 vaccine.

The chain uses TRBV9 and TRBJ1-1; perhaps TRBD1 as D (6 bases). CDR3 length equals 14 residues. Trimming pared 2 bases from V and 1 base from J, leaving 9 bases between. Germline V gene data show CDR1 as SGDLS and CDR2 as YYNGEE. The CDR3 DNA follows: TGTGCCAGCAGCGTCAGGGGTGGGAACACTGAAGCTTTCTTT. Its protein is CASSVRGGNTEAFF.

The V gene is TRBV19, the J gene TRBJ1-6; D not certain. CDR1 is LNHDA and CDR2 is SQIVND in the germline V gene (reference sequence). The CDR3 sequence is 12 residues long. The CDR3 here is CASDGNGSPLHF. The CDR3, as DNA: TGTGCATCGGACGGTAACGGCTCACCCCTCCACTTT.

V usage is TRBV9 and J usage is TRBJ2-1, with D maybe TRBD1 (6 bases). Trimming shortened V by 4 bases and J by 2 bases, and 7 bases separated the two germline ends. The CDR3 has 13 residues. Germline values: CDR1 SGDLS, CDR2 YYNGEE. The CDR3 DNA reads as TGTGCCAGCAGCACAGGGACCTACAATGAGCAGTTCTTC. Protein sequence: CASSTGTYNEQFF. The variable domain in full, completed from reference TRBV9 and TRBJ2-1, reads DSGVTQTPKHLITATGQRVTLRCSPRSGDLSVYWYQQSLDQGLQFLIQYYNGEERAKGNILERFSAQQFPDLHSELNLSSLELGDSALYFCASSTGTYNEQFFGPGTRLTVL.

The chain combines TRBV27 with TRBJ1-6, with 10 bases lining up with TRBD1. In germline, CDR1 is MNHEY, CDR2 SMNVEV (reference sequence). V dropped 0 bases and J dropped 10; count of bases not matched to a gene: 9. The CDR3 sequence is 17 residues long. The CDR3 is CASSLSPGQGIGSPLHF. CDR3 nucleotides: TGTGCCAGCAGTTTATCGCCGGGACAGGGGATAGGGTCACCCCTCCACTTT.

The chain has TRBV3-1 (or the pseudogene TRBV3-2) and TRBJ2-2; 12 bases match TRBD1. The length of the CDR3 is 15 residues. Germline loops: CDR1 LGHDT, CDR2 YNNKEL (reference sequence). With V trimmed by 4 bases and J by 7 bases, 4 bases remained unmatched. CDR3 sequence: CASSRDRGPDGELFF. CDR3 bases: TGTGCCAGCAGCCGGGACAGGGGGCCGGACGGGGAGCTGTTTTTT.

This sequence joins TRBV30 and TRBJ1-5; a possible D gene is TRBD1 (6 bases). V was clipped by 7 bases and J by 3 bases, with 19 bases between them. The CDR3 covers 15 residues. CDR1 and CDR2 (germline): GTSNPN, SVGIG (reference sequence). CDR3: CAFQQGPNLNQPQHF. The CDR3 nucleotides are TGTGCCTTCCAACAGGGCCCCAACCTCAATCAGCCCCAGCATTTT.

The chain recombines TRBV7-2 with TRBJ1-2, with D uncertain. This CDR3 has 12 amino acids. Trimming removed 5 bases at V and 6 bases at J, with 10 bases between. Germline assignment: CDR1 SGHTA and CDR2 FQGNSA. The CDR3 coding sequence is TGTGCCAGCAGCCCAGGAGTGGATGGCTACACCTTC. Protein: CASSPGVDGYTF.

The chain has TRBV25-1 and TRBJ2-3; D call uncertain. In germline, CDR1 is MGHDK, CDR2 SYGVNS. Trimming shortened V by 2 bases and J by 6 bases, and 9 bases separated the two germline ends. This CDR3 comprises 13 residues. The CDR3 nucleotides are TGTGCCAGCAGTGAAGGGTTTACGGATACGCAGTATTTT. It codes for CASSEGFTDTQYF.

The chain has TRBV5-1 and TRBJ2-7; 8 bases are shared with TRBD1. The CDR3 extends over 14 amino acids. J was trimmed by 6 bases and V by 4 bases; bases with no gene match: 9. Germline V lookup: CDR1 SGHRS, CDR2 YFSETQ. The CDR3 reads CASSRMTGEFEQYF. In DNA form, the CDR3 reads TGCGCCAGCAGCCGAATGACAGGGGAGTTCGAGCAGTACTTC.

This sequence joins TRBV2 and TRBJ2-1; D not certain. This CDR3 region has 13 residues. V was cut by 4 bases and J by 5 bases, with 9 bases left in between. Germline-derived CDR1 and CDR2 are SNHLY and FYNNEI. The CDR3, as DNA: TGTGCCAGCAGTGGAGAACGAAACAATGAGCAGTTCTTC. Amino acids: CASSGERNNEQFF. Combining the CDR3 with reference TRBV2 and TRBJ2-1 gives the whole variable domain EPEVTQTPSHQVTQMGQEVILRCVPISNHLYFYWYRQILGQKVEFLVSFYNNEISEKSEIFDDQFSVERPDGSNFTLKIRSTKLEDSAMYFCASSGERNNEQFFGPGTRLTVL.

This rearrangement joins TRBV7-2 to TRBJ1-2, with TRBD1 matching over 7 bases. CDR3 size: 14 residues. Germline V gene sequence: CDR1 SGHTA, CDR2 FQGNSA. The V gene end was trimmed by 5 bases and the J gene end by 6 bases; junction bases not matched to a gene: 9. For the CDR3, the DNA is TGTGCCAGCAGCCCGGGACAGACCTTGAATGGCTACACCTTC. This codes for CASSPGQTLNGYTF.

This chain joins TRBV20-1 and TRBJ2-7; D is unresolved. CDR3 length: 11 residues. Between the trimmed V and J ends, which lost 3 bases and 7 bases, there was a span of 10 bases. Germline values: CDR1 DFQATT, CDR2 SNEGSKA (reference sequence). The CDR3 nucleotides read TGCAGTGCTAGCGGCGCTGAGGAGCAGTACTTC. As protein: CSASGAEEQYF.

The J gene is TRBJ2-2, the V gene TRBV2; 7 nucleotides align to TRBD2. V was pared by 6 bases and J by 9 bases, with 7 bases of the junction left unmatched. Germline CDR1 reads SNHLY; CDR2 reads FYNNEI. CDR3 length equals 13 residues. CDR3 sequence: CASRASGGRELFF. The CDR3 DNA follows: TGTGCCAGCAGAGCCTCGGGAGGACGGGAGCTGTTTTTT.

CDR3 coding DNA: TGTGCCAGCAGCACCTGGACAGGGACCTACAATGAGCAGTTCTTC. Translated: CASSTWTGTYNEQFF. The rearrangement joins TRBV7-6 to TRBJ2-1; 8 nucleotides match TRBD1. This CDR3 spans 15 amino acids. CDR1 is SGHVS, CDR2 FNYEAQ, per germline. V trimming: 5 bases; J trimming: 2 bases; junction bases outside the gene matches: 5.

J is TRBJ2-4 and V is TRBV7-2; D remains unclear. Trimming shortened V by 5 bases and J by 0 bases, and 8 bases separated the two germline ends. From germline, CDR1 is SGHTA and CDR2 FQGNSA. This CDR3 comprises 14 residues. The CDR3 spells CASSLEPAKNIQYF. The CDR3 nucleotides read TGTGCCAGCAGCCTAGAGCCAGCCAAAAACATTCAGTACTTC.

The rearrangement joins TRBV7-9 to TRBJ2-2, with D possibly being TRBD2 (5 bases). The CDR3 is 15 amino acids. V gave up 1 base and J gave up 5 bases, with 11 bases separating them. From germline, CDR1 is SEHNR and CDR2 FQNEAQ (reference sequence). The CDR3 region is CASSLGTEKTGELFF. In DNA, the CDR3 is TGTGCCAGCAGCTTAGGGACTGAGAAAACCGGGGAGCTGTTTTTT. Together with reference TRBV7-9 and TRBJ2-2, the CDR3 gives the full variable domain: DTGVSQNPRHKITKRGQNVTFRCDPISEHNRLYWYRQTLGQGPEFLTYFQNEAQLEKSRLLSDRFSAERPKGSFSTLEIQRTEQGDSAMYLCASSLGTEKTGELFFGEGSRLTVL.

V and J are TRBV4-1 and TRBJ2-5, with D uncertain. Trimming stripped 0 bases from V and 5 bases from J, with 10 bases between. There are 14 residues in the CDR3. CDR1 and CDR2 from the germline V gene are MGHRA and YSYEKL. The CDR3 sequence: CASSQENLGETQYF. The CDR3 DNA is TGCGCCAGCAGCCAAGAGAACCTGGGGGAGACCCAGTACTTC.

This chain connects TRBV7-2 to TRBJ2-7; perhaps TRBD2 as D (5 bases). CDR3 size: 18 residues. V was pared by 2 bases and J by 2 bases, with 22 bases between. Germline V gene data show CDR1 as SGHTA and CDR2 as FQGNSA. In DNA form, the CDR3 reads TGTGCCAGCAGCTTATCCCGTATCGGACTTGTACTCCCCTACGAGCAGTACTTC. It is translated as CASSLSRIGLVLPYEQYF. Full variable domain (rest looked up from reference TRBV7-2 and TRBJ2-7): GAGVSQSPSNKVTEKGKDVELRCDPISGHTALYWYRQSLGQGLEFLIYFQGNSAPDKSGLPSDRFSAERTGGSVSTLTIQRTQQEDSAVYLCASSLSRIGLVLPYEQYFGPGTRLTVT.

The V and J genes are TRBV2 and TRBJ1-2; 11 bases fit TRBD1. Germline V gene sequence: CDR1 SNHLY, CDR2 FYNNEI. The V and J ends lost 6 bases and 5 bases, in that order; junction bases with no gene match: 2. This CDR3 comprises 13 residues. CDR3: CASRGQGGYGYTF. Written as DNA, the CDR3 is TGTGCCAGCAGGGGACAGGGGGGGTATGGCTACACCTTC.

This chain uses TRBV19 with TRBJ2-3; 8 nucleotides line up with TRBD2. Germline CDR1 LNHDA, CDR2 SQIVND (reference sequence). V was pared by 11 bases and J by 4 bases, with 8 bases of the junction left unmatched. The CDR3 runs 13 residues. The CDR3: CASSGGAADTQYF. Here the CDR3 DNA reads TGTGCCTCCTCCGGGGGGGCGGCAGATACGCAGTATTTT.

The genes are TRBV10-3 and TRBJ1-3; D remains ambiguous. Germline CDR1 ENHRY, CDR2 SYGVKD. CDR3 length equals 15 residues. V gave up 0 bases and J gave up 0 bases, with 6 bases separating them. CDR3: CAISESFSSGNTIYF. The DNA for the CDR3 is TGTGCCATCAGTGAGTCATTCAGCTCTGGAAACACCATATATTTT.

V and J are TRBV6-5 and TRBJ2-7; D remains ambiguous. Deletions cut 10 bases from V and 3 bases from J, with 13 bases between. Looked up from germline, CDR1 is MNHEY and CDR2 is SVGAGI. The CDR3 is 12 residues long. The CDR3 DNA reads TGTGCCACTGAGAAAACAGTCTACGAGCAGTACTTC. This gives the protein CATEKTVYEQYF.

CDR3 in amino acids: CASSQDKSGAAGYTF. CDR3 DNA: TGCGCCAGCAGCCAAGATAAGTCGGGGGCTGCCGGCTACACCTTC. This chain uses TRBV4-1 with TRBJ1-2; a weak D match, TRBD1 (6 bases). The CDR3 is 15 amino acids. Germline values: CDR1 MGHRA, CDR2 YSYEKL. Deletions cut 0 bases from V and 8 bases from J, with 16 bases between.

The V call is TRBV6-5, the J call TRBJ2-7, with D unresolved. Trimming took 2 bases from V and 5 from J, leaving 4 bases between them. Germline V gene sequence: CDR1 MNHEY, CDR2 SVGAGI. The CDR3 sequence is 11 residues long. The CDR3 bases are TGTGCCAGCAGTTACAATAACGAGCAGTACTTC. Translation: CASSYNNEQYF.

The J gene is TRBJ1-5, the V gene TRBV10-2; 7 bases map to TRBD1. V gave up 3 bases and J gave up 5 bases; unmatched junction bases: 4. The CDR3 length is 14 residues. In germline, CDR1 is WSHSY, CDR2 SAAADI. The CDR3 coding sequence is TGCGCCAGCAGTGACCGGGACAGATATCAGCCCCAGCATTTT. Translating it yields CASSDRDRYQPQHF.

The chain couples TRBV4-1 to TRBJ2-2; 10 nucleotides match TRBD2. V lost 0 bases, J lost 2 bases, and 3 bases stayed unmatched. This CDR3 comprises 17 residues. Germline values: CDR1 MGHRA, CDR2 YSYEKL. CDR3 nucleotide sequence: TGCGCCAGCAGCCAAGATCCTAGCGGGGGTAACACCGGGGAGCTGTTTTTT. Translating gives CASSQDPSGGNTGELFF.

The chain uses TRBV27 and TRBJ2-2, with 7 bases fitting TRBD1. This CDR3 has 15 amino acids. Germline assignment: CDR1 MNHEY and CDR2 SMNVEV (reference sequence). The junction had 5 bases not matched to a gene; V was cut back by 4 bases and J by 3 bases. For the CDR3, the DNA is TGTGCCAGCAGTTCCGCCGGGACAGACACCGGGGAGCTGTTTTTT. It encodes CASSSAGTDTGELFF.